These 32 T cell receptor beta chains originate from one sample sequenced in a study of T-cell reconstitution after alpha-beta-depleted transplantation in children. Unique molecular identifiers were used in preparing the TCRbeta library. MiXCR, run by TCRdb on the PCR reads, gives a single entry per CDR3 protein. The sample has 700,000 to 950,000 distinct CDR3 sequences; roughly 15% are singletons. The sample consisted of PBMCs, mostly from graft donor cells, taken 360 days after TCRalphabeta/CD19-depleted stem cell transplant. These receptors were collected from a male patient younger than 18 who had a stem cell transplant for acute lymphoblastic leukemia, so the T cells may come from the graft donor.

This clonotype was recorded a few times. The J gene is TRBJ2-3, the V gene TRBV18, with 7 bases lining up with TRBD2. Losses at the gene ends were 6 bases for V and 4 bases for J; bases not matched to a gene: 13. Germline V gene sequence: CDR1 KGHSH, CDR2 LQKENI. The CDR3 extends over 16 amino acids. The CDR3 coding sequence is TGTGCCAGCTCTGCGGGACTAAGGTCCTCGGCAGATACGCAGTATTTT. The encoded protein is CASSAGLRSSADTQYF.

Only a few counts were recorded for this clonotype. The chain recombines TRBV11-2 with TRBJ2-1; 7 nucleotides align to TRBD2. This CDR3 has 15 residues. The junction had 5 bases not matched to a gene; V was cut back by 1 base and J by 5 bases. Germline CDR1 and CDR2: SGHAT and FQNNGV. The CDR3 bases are TGTGCCAGCAGCTTAGTACTAGCGAGAAACAATGAGCAGTTCTTC. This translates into CASSLVLARNNEQFF.

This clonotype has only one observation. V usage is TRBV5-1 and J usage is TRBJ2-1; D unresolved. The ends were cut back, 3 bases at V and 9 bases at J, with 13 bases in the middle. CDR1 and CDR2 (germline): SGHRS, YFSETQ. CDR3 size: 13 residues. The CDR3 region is CASSSHYMTEQFF. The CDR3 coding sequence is TGCGCCAGCAGCTCCCATTATATGACTGAGCAGTTCTTC.

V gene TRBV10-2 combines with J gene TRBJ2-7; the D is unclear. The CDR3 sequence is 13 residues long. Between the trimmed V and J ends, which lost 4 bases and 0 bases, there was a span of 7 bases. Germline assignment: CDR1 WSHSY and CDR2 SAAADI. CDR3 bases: TGCGCCAGCAGTGCGGCCAACTCCTACGAGCAGTACTTC. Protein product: CASSAANSYEQYF.

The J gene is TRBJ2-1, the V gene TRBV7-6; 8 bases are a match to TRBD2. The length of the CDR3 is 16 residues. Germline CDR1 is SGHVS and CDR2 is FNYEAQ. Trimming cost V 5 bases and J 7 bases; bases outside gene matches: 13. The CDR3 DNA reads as TGTGCCAGCAGCCACCTCTACCGGGAGGGCAAGAATGAGCAGTTCTTC. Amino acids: CASSHLYREGKNEQFF. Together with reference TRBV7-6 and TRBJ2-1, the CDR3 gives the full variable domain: GAGVSQSPRYKVTKRGQDVALRCDPISGHVSLYWYRQALGQGPEFLTYFNYEAQQDKSGLPNDRFSAERPEGSISTLTIQRTEQRDSAMYRCASSHLYREGKNEQFFGPGTRLTVL.

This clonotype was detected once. In nucleotides, the CDR3 is TGTGCCAGCAGCCCCAGGGGGTGTGCCGGGGAGCTGTTTTTT. Its translation: CASSPRGCAGELFF. The chain has TRBV11-2 and TRBJ2-2, with 7 bases aligning to TRBD1. The CDR3 length is 14 residues. V dropped 5 bases and J dropped 6; count of bases not matched to a gene: 6. Germline V gene data show CDR1 as SGHAT and CDR2 as FQNNGV.

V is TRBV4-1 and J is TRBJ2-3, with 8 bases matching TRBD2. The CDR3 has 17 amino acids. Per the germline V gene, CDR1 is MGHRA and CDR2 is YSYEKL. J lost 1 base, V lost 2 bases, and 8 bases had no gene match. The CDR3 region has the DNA TGCGCCAGCAGCCAATTGATCGGGGGGGGCGGCACAGATACGCAGTATTTT. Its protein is CASSQLIGGGGTDTQYF.

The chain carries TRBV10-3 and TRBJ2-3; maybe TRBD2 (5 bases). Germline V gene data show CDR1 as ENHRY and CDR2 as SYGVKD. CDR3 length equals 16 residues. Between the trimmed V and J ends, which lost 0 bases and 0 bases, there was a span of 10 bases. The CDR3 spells CAISESGGPSTDTQYF. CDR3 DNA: TGTGCCATCAGTGAGTCAGGAGGCCCTAGCACAGATACGCAGTATTTT.

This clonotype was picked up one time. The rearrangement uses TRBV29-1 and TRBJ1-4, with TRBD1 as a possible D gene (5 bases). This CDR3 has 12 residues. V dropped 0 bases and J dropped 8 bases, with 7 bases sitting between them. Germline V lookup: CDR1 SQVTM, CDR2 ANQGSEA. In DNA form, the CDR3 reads TGCAGCGTTGAAGAACGGGGCGAAAAACTGTTTTTT. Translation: CSVEERGEKLFF. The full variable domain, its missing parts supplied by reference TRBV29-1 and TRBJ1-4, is SAVISQKPSRDICQRGTSLTIQCQVDSQVTMMFWYRQQPGQSLTLIATANQGSEATYESGFVIDKFPISRPNLTFSTLTVSNMSPEDSSIYLCSVEERGEKLFFGSGTQLSVL.

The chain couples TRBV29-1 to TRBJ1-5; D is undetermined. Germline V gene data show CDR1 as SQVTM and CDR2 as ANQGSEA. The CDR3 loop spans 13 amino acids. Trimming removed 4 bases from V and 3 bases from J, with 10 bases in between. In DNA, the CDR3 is TGCAGCGTTGCTATGGGTATCAATCAGCCCCAGCATTTT. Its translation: CSVAMGINQPQHF.

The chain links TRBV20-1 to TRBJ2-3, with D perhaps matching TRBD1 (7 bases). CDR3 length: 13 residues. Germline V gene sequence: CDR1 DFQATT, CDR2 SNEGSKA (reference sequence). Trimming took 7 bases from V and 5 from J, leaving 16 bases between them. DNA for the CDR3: TGCAGTGGGGAACAGGGGAGGCGAGATACGCAGTATTTT. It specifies CSGEQGRRDTQYF.

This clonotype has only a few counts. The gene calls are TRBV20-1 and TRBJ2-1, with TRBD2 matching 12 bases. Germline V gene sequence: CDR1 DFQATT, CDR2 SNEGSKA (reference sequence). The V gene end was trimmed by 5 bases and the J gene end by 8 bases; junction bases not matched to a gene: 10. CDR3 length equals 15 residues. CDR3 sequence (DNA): TGCAGTGCTGGCTCTAGCGGGAGGGCCGGGGATGAGCAGTTCTTC. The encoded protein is CSAGSSGRAGDEQFF.

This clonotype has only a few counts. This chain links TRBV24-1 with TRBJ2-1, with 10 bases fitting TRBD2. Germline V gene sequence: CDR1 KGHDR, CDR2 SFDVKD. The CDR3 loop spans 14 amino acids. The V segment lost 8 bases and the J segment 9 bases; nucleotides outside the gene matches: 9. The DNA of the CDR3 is TGTGCCACCAAATCTAGCGGGAGAGGAGGTGAGCAGTTCTTC. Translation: CATKSSGRGGEQFF.

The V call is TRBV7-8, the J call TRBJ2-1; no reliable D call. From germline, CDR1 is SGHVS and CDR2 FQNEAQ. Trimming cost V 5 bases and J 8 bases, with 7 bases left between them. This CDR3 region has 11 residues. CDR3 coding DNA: TGTGCCAGCAGCGACCCCTATGAGCAGTTCTTC. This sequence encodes CASSDPYEQFF.

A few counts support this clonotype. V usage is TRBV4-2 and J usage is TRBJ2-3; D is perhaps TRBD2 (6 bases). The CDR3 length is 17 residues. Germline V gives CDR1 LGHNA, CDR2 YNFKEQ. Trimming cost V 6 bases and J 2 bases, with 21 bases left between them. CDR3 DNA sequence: TGTGCCAGCAGGCTTGATGTCCTAGCGTCACTCACAGATACGCAGTATTTT. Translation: CASRLDVLASLTDTQYF.

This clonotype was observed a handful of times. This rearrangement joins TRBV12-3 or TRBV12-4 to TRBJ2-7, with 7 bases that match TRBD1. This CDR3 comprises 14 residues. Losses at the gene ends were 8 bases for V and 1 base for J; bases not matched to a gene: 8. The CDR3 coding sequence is TGTGCCAGCCTCGCCCGGGACAGATCCTACGAGCAGTACTTC. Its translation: CASLARDRSYEQYF.

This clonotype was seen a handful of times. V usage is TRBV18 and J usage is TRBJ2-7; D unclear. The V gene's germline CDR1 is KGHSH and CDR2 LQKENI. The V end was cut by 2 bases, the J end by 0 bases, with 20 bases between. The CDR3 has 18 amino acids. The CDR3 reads CASSPKSSPGSLSYEQYF. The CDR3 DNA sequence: TGTGCCAGCTCACCAAAGAGCTCGCCCGGGTCCCTCTCCTACGAGCAGTACTTC.

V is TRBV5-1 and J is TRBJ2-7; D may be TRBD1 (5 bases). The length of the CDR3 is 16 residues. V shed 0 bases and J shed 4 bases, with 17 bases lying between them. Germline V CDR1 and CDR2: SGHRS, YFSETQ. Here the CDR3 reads CASSLGQPQGVYEQYF. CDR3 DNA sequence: TGCGCCAGCAGCTTGGGACAGCCCCAAGGGGTATACGAGCAGTACTTC.

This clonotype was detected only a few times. CDR3 sequence (DNA): TGTGCCTGGAGTACGGGGAGATCAGGCAATCAGCCCCAGCATTTT. Its protein product is CAWSTGRSGNQPQHF. V gene TRBV30 combines with J gene TRBJ1-5, with D unresolved. CDR3 size: 15 residues. The ends were cut back, 2 bases at V and 2 bases at J, with 13 bases in the middle. Per the germline V gene, CDR1 is GTSNPN and CDR2 is SVGIG (reference sequence). The whole variable domain, filled in from reference TRBV30 and TRBJ1-5, reads SQTIHQWPATLVQPVGSPLSLECTVEGTSNPNLYWYRQAAGRGLQLLFYSVGIGQISSEVPQNLSASRPQDRQFILSSKKLLLSDSGFYLCAWSTGRSGNQPQHFGDGTRLSIL.

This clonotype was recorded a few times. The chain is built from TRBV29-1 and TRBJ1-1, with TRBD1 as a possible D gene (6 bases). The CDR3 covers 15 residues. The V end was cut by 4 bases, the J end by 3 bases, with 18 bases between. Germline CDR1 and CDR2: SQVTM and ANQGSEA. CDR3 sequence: CSVVPTGLGHTEAFF. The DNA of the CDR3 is TGCAGCGTTGTCCCTACAGGGTTGGGGCACACTGAAGCTTTCTTT.

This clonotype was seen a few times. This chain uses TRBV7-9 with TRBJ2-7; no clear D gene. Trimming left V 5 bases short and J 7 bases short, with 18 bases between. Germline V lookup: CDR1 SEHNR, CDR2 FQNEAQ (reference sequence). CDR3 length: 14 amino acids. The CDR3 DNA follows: TGTGCCAGCAGCGCCCTGCTAGGTCTCGGGGAGCAGTACTTC. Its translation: CASSALLGLGEQYF.

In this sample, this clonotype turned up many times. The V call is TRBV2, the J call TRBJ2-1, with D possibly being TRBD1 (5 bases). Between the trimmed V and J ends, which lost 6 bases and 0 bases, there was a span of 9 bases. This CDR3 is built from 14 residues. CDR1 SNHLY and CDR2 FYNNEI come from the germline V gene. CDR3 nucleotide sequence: TGTGCCAGCAGGAAGGACACCTCCTACAATGAGCAGTTCTTC. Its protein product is CASRKDTSYNEQFF.

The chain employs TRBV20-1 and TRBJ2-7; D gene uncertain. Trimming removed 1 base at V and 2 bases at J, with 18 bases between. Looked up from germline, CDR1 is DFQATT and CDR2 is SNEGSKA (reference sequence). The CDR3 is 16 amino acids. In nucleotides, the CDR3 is TGCAGTGCTAGAGTGGTGAGCAGAAATCCTGCCTACGAGCAGTACTTC. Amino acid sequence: CSARVVSRNPAYEQYF.

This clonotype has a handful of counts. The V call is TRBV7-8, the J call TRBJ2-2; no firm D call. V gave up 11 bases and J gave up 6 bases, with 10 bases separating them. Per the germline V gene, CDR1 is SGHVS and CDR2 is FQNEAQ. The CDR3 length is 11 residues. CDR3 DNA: TGTGCCGCCGTAGGCCCCGGGGAGCTGTTTTTT. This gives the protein CAAVGPGELFF. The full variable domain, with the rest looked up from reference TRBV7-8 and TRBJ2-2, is GAGVSQSPRYKVAKRGQDVALRCDPISGHVSLFWYQQALGQGPEFLTYFQNEAQLDKSGLPSDRFFAERPEGSVSTLKIQRTQQEDSAVYLCAAVGPGELFFGEGSRLTVL.

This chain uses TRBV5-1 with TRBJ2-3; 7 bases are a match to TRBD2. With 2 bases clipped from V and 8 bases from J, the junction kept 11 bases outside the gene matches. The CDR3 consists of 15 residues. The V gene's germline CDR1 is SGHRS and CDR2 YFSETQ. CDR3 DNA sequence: TGCGCCAGCAGCTTATCCGGGACGGGCGGGGGTACGCAGTATTTT. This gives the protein CASSLSGTGGGTQYF.

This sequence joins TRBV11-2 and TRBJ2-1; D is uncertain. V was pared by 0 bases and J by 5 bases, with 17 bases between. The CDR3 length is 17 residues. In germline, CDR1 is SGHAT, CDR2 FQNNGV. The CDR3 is CASSLDLVWPQNNEQFF. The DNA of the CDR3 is TGTGCCAGCAGCTTAGATCTGGTTTGGCCCCAAAACAATGAGCAGTTCTTC.

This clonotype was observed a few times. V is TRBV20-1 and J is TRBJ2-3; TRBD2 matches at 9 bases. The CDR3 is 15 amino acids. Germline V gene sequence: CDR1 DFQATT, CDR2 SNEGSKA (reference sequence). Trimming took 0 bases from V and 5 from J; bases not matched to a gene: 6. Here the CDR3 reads CSARDWGLAIDTQYF. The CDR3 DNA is TGCAGTGCTAGAGATTGGGGACTAGCCATAGATACGCAGTATTTT.

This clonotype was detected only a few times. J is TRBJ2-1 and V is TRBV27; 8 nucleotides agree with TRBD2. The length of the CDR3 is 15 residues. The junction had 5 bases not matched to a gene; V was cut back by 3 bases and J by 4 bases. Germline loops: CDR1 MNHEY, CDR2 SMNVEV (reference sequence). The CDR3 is CASSFLGGGYNEQFF. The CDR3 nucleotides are TGTGCCAGCAGTTTTCTCGGCGGGGGGTACAATGAGCAGTTCTTC.

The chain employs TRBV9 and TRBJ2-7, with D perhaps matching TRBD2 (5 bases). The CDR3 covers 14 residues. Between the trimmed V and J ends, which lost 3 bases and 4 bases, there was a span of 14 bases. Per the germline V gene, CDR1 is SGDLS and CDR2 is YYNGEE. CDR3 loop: CASSAAGLAYEQYF. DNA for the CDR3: TGTGCCAGCAGCGCGGCCGGTCTAGCTTACGAGCAGTACTTC.

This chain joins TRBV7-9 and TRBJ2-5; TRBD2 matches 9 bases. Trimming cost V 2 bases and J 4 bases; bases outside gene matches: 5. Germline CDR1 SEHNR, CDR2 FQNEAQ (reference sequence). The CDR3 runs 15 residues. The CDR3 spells CASSLWREGPETQYF. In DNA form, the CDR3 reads TGTGCCAGCAGCTTATGGCGGGAGGGCCCAGAGACCCAGTACTTC.

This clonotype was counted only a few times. The CDR3 sequence: CASSLRVRNQPQHF. CDR3 coding DNA: TGTGCCAGCAGTTTAAGGGTCAGGAATCAGCCCCAGCATTTT. This rearrangement joins TRBV27 to TRBJ1-5; the D is unclear. V was trimmed by 2 bases and J by 4 bases, leaving 9 bases between them. Germline values: CDR1 MNHEY, CDR2 SMNVEV (reference sequence). This CDR3 has 14 amino acids.

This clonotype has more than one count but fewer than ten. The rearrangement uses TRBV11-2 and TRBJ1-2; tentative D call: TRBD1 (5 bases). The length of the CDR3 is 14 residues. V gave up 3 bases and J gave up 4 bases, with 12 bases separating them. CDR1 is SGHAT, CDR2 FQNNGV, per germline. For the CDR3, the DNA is TGTGCCAGCAGCTTGCCCGGCGGGACCTATGGCTACACCTTC. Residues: CASSLPGGTYGYTF. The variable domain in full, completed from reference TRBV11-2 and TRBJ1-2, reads EAGVAQSPRYKIIEKRQSVAFWCNPISGHATLYWYQQILGQGPKLLIQFQNNGVVDDSQLPKDRFSAERLKGVDSTLKIQPAKLEDSAVYLCASSLPGGTYGYTFGSGTRLTVV.